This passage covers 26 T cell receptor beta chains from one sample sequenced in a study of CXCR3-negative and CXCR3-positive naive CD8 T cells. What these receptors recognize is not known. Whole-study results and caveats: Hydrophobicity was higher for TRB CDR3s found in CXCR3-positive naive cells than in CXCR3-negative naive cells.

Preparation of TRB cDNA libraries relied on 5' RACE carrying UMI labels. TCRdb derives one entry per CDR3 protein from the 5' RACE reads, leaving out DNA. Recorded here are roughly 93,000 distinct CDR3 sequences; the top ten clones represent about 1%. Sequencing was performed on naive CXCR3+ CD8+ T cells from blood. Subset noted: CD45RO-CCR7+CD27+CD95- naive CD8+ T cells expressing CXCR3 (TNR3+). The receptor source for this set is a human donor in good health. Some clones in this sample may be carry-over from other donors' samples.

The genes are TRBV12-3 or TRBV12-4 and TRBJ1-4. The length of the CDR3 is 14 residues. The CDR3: CASGQGATNEKLFF.

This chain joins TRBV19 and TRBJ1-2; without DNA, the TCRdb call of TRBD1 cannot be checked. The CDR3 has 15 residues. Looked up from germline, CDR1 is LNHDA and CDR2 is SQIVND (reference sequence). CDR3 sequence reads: CASSIQGAAGHGYTF. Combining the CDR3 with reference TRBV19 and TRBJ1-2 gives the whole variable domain DGGITQSPKYLFRKEGQNVTLSCEQNLNHDAMYWYRQDPGQGLRLIYYSQIVNDFQKGDIAEGYSVSREKKESFPLTVTSAQKNPTAFYLCASSIQGAAGHGYTFGSGTRLTVV.

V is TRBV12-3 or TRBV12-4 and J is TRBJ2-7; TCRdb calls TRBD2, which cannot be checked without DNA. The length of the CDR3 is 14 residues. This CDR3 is CASSLSLVGYEQYF.

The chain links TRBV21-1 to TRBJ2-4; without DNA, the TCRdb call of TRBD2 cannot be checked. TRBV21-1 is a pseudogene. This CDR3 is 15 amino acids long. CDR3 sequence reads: CASSRRGSSKNIQYF.

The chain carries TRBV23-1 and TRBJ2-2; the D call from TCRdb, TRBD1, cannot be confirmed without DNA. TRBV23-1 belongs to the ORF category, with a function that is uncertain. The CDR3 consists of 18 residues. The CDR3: CASSHPLDRGRNTGELFF.

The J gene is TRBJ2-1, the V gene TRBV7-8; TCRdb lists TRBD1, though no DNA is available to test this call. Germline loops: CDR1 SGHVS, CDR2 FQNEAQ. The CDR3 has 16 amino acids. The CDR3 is CASSLFRVDAYNEQFF.

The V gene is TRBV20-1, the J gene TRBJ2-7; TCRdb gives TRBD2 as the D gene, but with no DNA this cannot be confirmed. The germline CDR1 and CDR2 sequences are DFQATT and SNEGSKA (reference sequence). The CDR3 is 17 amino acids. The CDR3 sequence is CSALGTSGGVYSYEQYF.

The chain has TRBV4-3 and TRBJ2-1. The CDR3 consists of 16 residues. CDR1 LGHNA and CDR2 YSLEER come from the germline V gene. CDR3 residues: CASSQDRSQAYNEQFF.

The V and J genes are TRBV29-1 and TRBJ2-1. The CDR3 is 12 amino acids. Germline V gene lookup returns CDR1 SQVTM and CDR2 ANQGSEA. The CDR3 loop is CSIGKEFNEQFF.

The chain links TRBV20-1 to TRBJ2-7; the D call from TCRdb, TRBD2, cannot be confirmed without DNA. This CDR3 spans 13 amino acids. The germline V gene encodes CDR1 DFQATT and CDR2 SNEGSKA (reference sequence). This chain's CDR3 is CSASRTSVYEQYF.

The CDR3 loop is CASSQTSGGVNEQFF. The V call is TRBV11-2, the J call TRBJ2-1; the D call of TRBD2 rests on TCRdb alone, since no DNA is present to check it. Germline CDR1 reads SGHAT; CDR2 reads FQNNGV. The CDR3 loop spans 15 amino acids.

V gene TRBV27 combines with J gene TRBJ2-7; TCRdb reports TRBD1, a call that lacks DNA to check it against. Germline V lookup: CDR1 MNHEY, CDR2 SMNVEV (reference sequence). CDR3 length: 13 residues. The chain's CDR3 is CASSLPDSYEQYF.

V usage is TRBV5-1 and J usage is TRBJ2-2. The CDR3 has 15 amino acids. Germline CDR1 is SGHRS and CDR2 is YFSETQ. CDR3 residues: CASSLISWAAGELFF.

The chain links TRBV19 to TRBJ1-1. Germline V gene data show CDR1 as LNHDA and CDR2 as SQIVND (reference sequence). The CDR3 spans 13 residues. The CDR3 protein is CASSFGWNTEAFF.

This chain's CDR3 is CASSPETSWDTQYF. The V gene is TRBV7-3, the J gene TRBJ2-3; TCRdb names TRBD2, which stays unverified in the absence of DNA. The germline gives CDR1 SGHTA, CDR2 FQGTGA. The CDR3 sequence is 14 residues long.

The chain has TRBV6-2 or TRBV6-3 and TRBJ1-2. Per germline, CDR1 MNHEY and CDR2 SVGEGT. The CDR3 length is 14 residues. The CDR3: CASSYGTGWNGYTF.

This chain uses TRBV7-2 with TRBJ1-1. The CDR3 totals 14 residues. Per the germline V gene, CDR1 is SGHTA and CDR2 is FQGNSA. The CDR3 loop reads CASSLVPGNTEAFF. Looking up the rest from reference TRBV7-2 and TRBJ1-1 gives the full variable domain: GAGVSQSPSNKVTEKGKDVELRCDPISGHTALYWYRQSLGQGLEFLIYFQGNSAPDKSGLPSDRFSAERTGGSVSTLTIQRTQQEDSAVYLCASSLVPGNTEAFFGQGTRLTVV.

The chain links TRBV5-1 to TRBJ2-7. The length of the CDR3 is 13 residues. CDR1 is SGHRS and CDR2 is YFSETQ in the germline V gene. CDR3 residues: CASSSEDSYEQYF.

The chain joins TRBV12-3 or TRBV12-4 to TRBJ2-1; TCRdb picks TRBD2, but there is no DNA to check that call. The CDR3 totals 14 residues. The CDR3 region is CASSLAGRYNEQFF.

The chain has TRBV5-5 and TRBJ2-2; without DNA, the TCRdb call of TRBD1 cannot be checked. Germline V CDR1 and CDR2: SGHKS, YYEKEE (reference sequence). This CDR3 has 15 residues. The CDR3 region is CASSLSWGYTGELFF.

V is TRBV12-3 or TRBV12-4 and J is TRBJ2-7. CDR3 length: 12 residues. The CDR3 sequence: CASSSYNYEQYF.

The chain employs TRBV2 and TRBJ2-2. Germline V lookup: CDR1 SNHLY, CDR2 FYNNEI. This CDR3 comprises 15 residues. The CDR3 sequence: CASSESSLNTGELFF.

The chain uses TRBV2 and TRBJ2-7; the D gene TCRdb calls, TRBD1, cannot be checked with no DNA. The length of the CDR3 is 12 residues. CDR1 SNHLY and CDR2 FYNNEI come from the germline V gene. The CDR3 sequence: CASHGQGVEQYF.

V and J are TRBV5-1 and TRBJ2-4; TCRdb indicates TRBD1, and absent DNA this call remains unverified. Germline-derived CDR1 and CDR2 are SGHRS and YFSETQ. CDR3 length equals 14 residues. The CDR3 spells CAGSPQLAKNIQYF.

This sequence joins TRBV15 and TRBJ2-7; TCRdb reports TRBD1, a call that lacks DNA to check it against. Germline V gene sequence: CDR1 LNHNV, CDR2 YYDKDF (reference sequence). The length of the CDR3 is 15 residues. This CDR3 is CATSKRTGGFYEQYF.

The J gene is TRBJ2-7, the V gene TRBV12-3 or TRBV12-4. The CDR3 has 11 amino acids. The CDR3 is CAISDSYEQYF.